The source of this TCR beta chain is a study of blood T cell repertoires in COVID-19. Looking at the study overall: Some COVID-19 samples were acute and others convalescent; all came from the United States, Italy and Spain.

This CDR3 spans 13 amino acids. V was trimmed by 5 bases and J by 3 bases, leaving 12 bases between them. The germline V gene has CDR1 SGHNT and CDR2 YYREEE (reference sequence). Sequenced by immunoSEQ multiplex PCR; TCRdb stores in-frame clones only, minus some. Here the sample spans 85,000 to 110,000 clones, around 90% being singletons. This sequence was found in a woman older than 75 in a cohort sampled during active COVID-19. The V gene is TRBV5-4, the J gene TRBJ2-7; no firm D call. Source material: peripheral blood. The CDR3 protein is CASSYDSIYEQYF. The DNA of the CDR3 is TGTGCCAGCAGTTATGACTCGATCTACGAGCAGTACTTC.